This record concerns one T cell receptor (beta chain) sequence. TCRdb's copy holds only in-frame clones and misses some; the assay was immunoSEQ multiplex PCR. The repertoire includes 140,000 to 150,000 clones, 80% of them detected once, and around 3.4% sits in the top ten. CDR3 length: 14 amino acids. Germline CDR1 is SGHDT and CDR2 is YYEEEE. The V and J ends lost 0 bases and 5 bases respectively, with 9 bases between them. This sample was taken from a study of blood T cell repertoires in COVID-19. This chain links TRBV5-6 with TRBJ2-1; the D gene is possibly TRBD2 (5 bases). Sequenced material: peripheral blood. The receptor was derived from a man between 65 and 79 years old who had recovered from COVID-19. The CDR3 coding sequence is TGTGCCAGCAGCTTGGTGGCAGCGGACAATGAGCAGTTCTTC. Translation gives CASSLVAADNEQFF.